The next 12 T cell receptor beta chains were all read from a single sample in a study of PD-L1 blockade in urothelial cancer. Using immunoSEQ multiplex PCR, the repertoire was profiled, and TCRdb retains in-frame clones only, with some absent. The sample has 35,000 to 45,000 clones, approximately 80% seen once; the top ten hold approximately 3.4%. Sequenced here: PBMCs, sampled around atezolizumab (anti-PD-L1) treatment. These receptors were obtained from a man in his sixties or seventies with urothelial cancer.

CDR3 coding DNA: TGTGCCAGCTCACCCGAACAGGGGAGTATGACGGGCTACACCTTC. Residues: CASSPEQGSMTGYTF. The chain carries TRBV18 and TRBJ1-2; 7 bases are a match to TRBD1. Germline V gene sequence: CDR1 KGHSH, CDR2 LQKENI. V dropped 3 bases and J dropped 8; count of bases not matched to a gene: 12. This CDR3 contains 15 residues. The complete variable domain, with remaining parts taken from reference TRBV18 and TRBJ1-2, reads NAGVMQNPRHLVRRRGQEARLRCSPMKGHSHVYWYRQLPEEGLKFMVYLQKENIIDESGMPKERFSAEFPKEGPSILRIQQVVRGDSAAYFCASSPEQGSMTGYTFGSGTRLTVV.

V is TRBV29-1 and J is TRBJ1-5, with 7 bases fitting TRBD1. The J segment lost 6 bases and the V segment lost 6 bases, leaving 8 bases of the junction unmatched. The CDR3 is 13 amino acids. Germline V gene sequence: CDR1 SQVTM, CDR2 ANQGSEA. DNA of the CDR3: TGCAGCGTGGGTACAGGGGTGCGTCAGCCCCAGCATTTT. Residues: CSVGTGVRQPQHF.

This chain connects TRBV5-1 to TRBJ1-4; D possibly corresponds to TRBD1 (5 bases). The germline V and J ends were trimmed by 5 bases and 8 bases, with 22 bases remaining between them. The length of the CDR3 is 16 residues. Germline CDR1 is SGHRS and CDR2 is YFSETQ. Here the CDR3 reads CASSSDPGRAGEKLFF. The CDR3 DNA reads TGCGCCAGCAGTTCCGACCCGGGGCGAGCGGGGGAAAAACTGTTTTTT.

J is TRBJ1-1 and V is TRBV4-3, with a possible D match to TRBD1 (5 bases). The V gene lost 2 bases and the J gene lost 6 bases, with 16 bases spanning the gap. Germline V gene sequence: CDR1 LGHNA, CDR2 YSLEER. The CDR3 is made up of 15 amino acids. This CDR3 reads CASSQRGTLAPEAFF. The CDR3 region has the DNA TGCGCCAGCAGCCAACGCGGGACCTTAGCCCCTGAAGCTTTCTTT.

The rearrangement joins TRBV10-3 to TRBJ1-2; 7 nucleotides line up with TRBD1. The CDR3 runs to 13 residues. Trimming at V came to 0 bases and at J to 7 bases, leaving 2 bases not matched to a gene. Germline V gene sequence: CDR1 ENHRY, CDR2 SYGVKD. The CDR3 sequence: CAISESQGVGYTF. The CDR3 DNA follows: TGTGCCATCAGTGAGTCGCAGGGGGTTGGCTACACCTTC.

The V gene is TRBV27, the J gene TRBJ1-2; 9 bases are shared with TRBD1. CDR3 length equals 13 residues. J gave up 5 bases and V 5 bases, and 3 bases lay outside the gene matches. Germline V CDR1 and CDR2: MNHEY, SMNVEV (reference sequence). For the CDR3, the DNA is TGTGCCAGCAGTAGTGACAGGGGGTATGGCTACACCTTC. Translating it yields CASSSDRGYGYTF.

The chain recombines TRBV7-6 with TRBJ1-1; D remains ambiguous. Between the trimmed V and J ends, which lost 2 bases and 11 bases, there was a span of 12 bases. The CDR3 is made up of 12 amino acids. Per the germline V gene, CDR1 is SGHVS and CDR2 is FNYEAQ. This CDR3 reads CASSLIGGDAFF. As DNA, the CDR3 is TGTGCCAGCAGCTTAATCGGCGGCGACGCTTTCTTT.

V is TRBV7-9 and J is TRBJ1-5, with 8 bases identical to TRBD1. CDR3 length: 15 residues. From germline, CDR1 is SEHNR and CDR2 FQNEAQ (reference sequence). The ends lost 5 bases at V and 6 bases at J; junction bases unmatched: 9. The CDR3 region is CASSKHGQGGQPQHF. CDR3 nucleotide sequence: TGTGCCAGCAGCAAACACGGACAGGGTGGTCAGCCCCAGCATTTT.

The chain employs TRBV27 and TRBJ2-1; 11 bases align to TRBD2. The germline V gene encodes CDR1 MNHEY and CDR2 SMNVEV (reference sequence). This CDR3 region has 22 residues. J gave up 5 bases and V 5 bases, and 26 bases lay outside the gene matches. The CDR3 loop is CASSPYPRLAGPPLPLDNEQFF. Here the CDR3 DNA reads TGTGCCAGCAGTCCGTACCCGAGACTAGCGGGACCGCCTTTGCCCCTCGACAATGAGCAGTTCTTC.

The rearrangement joins TRBV28 to TRBJ2-3; D perhaps matches TRBD1 (5 bases). Germline V gives CDR1 MDHEN, CDR2 SYDVKM. This CDR3 has 14 amino acids. V lost 5 bases and J lost 11, with 20 bases in between. CDR3 residues: CASSLGGQRSGQYF. The CDR3 coding sequence is TGTGCCAGCAGTCTAGGCGGACAACGGTCGGGGCAGTATTTT. Drawing the rest from reference TRBV28 and TRBJ2-3, the complete variable domain is DVKVTQSSRYLVKRTGEKVFLECVQDMDHENMFWYRQDPGLGLRLIYFSYDVKMKEKGDIPEGYSVSREKKERFSLILESASTNQTSMYLCASSLGGQRSGQYFGPGTRLTVL.

In this sample, this clone turned up a few times. V and J are TRBV20-1 and TRBJ1-2, with D possibly matching TRBD1 (5 bases). CDR1 is DFQATT, CDR2 SNEGSKA, per germline (reference sequence). This CDR3 is built from 10 residues. The CDR3 loop reads CGWGENGYTF. CDR3 sequence (DNA): TGCGGGTGGGGGGAAAATGGCTACACCTTC.

The chain combines TRBV2 with TRBJ1-3; possibly TRBD1 for D (5 bases). Germline CDR1 SNHLY, CDR2 FYNNEI. CDR3 length equals 13 residues. V was pared by 2 bases and J by 3 bases, with 5 bases between. For the CDR3, the DNA is TGTGCCAGCAGTGAACAGGGTGGAAACACCATATATTTT. Encoded protein: CASSEQGGNTIYF.